The source of this T cell receptor (beta chain) is a study of response to subunit inactivated influenza vaccine. MiXCR, run by TCRdb on the RT-PCR reads, gives a single entry per CDR3 protein. Among hundreds of thousands of distinct CDR3 sequences listed, over 11% were seen once. There are 12 residues in the CDR3. Of note for this clonotype: At one boundary the junction diverges from the germline segment, which might be a read error.

The chain recombines TRBV12-3 or TRBV12-4 with TRBJ1-2; tentative D call: TRBD1 (6 bases). The TCR originated in a man in his fifties who received an inactivated influenza vaccine. This specimen consisted of PBMCs from blood, obtained about 14 days before vaccination. The CDR3, as DNA: TGTGCCAGCAGTCCTCGGACAGATGGCCACACCTTC. Translated, it gives CASSPRTDGHTF.